The clone carrying this TCR beta chain was recorded once. This sample is part of a study of blood T cell repertoires in COVID-19. Turning to the study itself: The United States, Italy and Spain provided the acute and convalescent COVID-19 samples.

The method was immunoSEQ multiplex PCR; TCRdb's version includes in-frame clones alone and lacks a portion of them. Of approximately 120,000 clones listed, 75% to 90% are singletons. This CDR3 has 12 residues. The ends were cut back, 6 bases at V and 6 bases at J, with 11 bases in the middle. The germline V gene encodes CDR1 LNHDA and CDR2 SQIVND (reference sequence). This sequence was found in a woman in her fifties or sixties who had recovered from COVID-19. V usage is TRBV19 and J usage is TRBJ1-1; TRBD1 is a possible D gene (6 bases). Sequencing input: peripheral blood. CDR3 nucleotides: TGTGCCAGTAGACAGGGCGCCGCTGAAGCTTTCTTT. Translated, it gives CASRQGAAEAFF.